The T cell receptor (beta chain) under discussion was sequenced for a study of cytomegalovirus exposure and HLA in healthy donors. Trimming removed 0 bases at V and 9 bases at J, with 17 bases between. The CDR3 is made up of 15 amino acids. Germline CDR1 reads SGHAT; CDR2 reads FQNNGV. In the PCR, 60 Vbeta and 13 Jbeta primers were used. Assay used: immunoSEQ multiplex PCR; TCRdb lists only in-frame clones, some missing. The table shows approximately 160,000 clones, with about 75% occurring only once. This sequence was found in a man in his late teens or twenties in good health and CMV-seronegative. Sequenced input: PBMCs. The rearrangement links TRBV11-2 to TRBJ1-2, with D unresolved. The DNA of the CDR3 is TGTGCCAGCAGCTTAGATCGCGGCCATTTTTGGAGCTACACCTTC. Protein sequence: CASSLDRGHFWSYTF. Filled out from reference TRBV11-2 and TRBJ1-2, the complete variable domain reads EAGVAQSPRYKIIEKRQSVAFWCNPISGHATLYWYQQILGQGPKLLIQFQNNGVVDDSQLPKDRFSAERLKGVDSTLKIQPAKLEDSAVYLCASSLDRGHFWSYTFGSGTRLTVV.